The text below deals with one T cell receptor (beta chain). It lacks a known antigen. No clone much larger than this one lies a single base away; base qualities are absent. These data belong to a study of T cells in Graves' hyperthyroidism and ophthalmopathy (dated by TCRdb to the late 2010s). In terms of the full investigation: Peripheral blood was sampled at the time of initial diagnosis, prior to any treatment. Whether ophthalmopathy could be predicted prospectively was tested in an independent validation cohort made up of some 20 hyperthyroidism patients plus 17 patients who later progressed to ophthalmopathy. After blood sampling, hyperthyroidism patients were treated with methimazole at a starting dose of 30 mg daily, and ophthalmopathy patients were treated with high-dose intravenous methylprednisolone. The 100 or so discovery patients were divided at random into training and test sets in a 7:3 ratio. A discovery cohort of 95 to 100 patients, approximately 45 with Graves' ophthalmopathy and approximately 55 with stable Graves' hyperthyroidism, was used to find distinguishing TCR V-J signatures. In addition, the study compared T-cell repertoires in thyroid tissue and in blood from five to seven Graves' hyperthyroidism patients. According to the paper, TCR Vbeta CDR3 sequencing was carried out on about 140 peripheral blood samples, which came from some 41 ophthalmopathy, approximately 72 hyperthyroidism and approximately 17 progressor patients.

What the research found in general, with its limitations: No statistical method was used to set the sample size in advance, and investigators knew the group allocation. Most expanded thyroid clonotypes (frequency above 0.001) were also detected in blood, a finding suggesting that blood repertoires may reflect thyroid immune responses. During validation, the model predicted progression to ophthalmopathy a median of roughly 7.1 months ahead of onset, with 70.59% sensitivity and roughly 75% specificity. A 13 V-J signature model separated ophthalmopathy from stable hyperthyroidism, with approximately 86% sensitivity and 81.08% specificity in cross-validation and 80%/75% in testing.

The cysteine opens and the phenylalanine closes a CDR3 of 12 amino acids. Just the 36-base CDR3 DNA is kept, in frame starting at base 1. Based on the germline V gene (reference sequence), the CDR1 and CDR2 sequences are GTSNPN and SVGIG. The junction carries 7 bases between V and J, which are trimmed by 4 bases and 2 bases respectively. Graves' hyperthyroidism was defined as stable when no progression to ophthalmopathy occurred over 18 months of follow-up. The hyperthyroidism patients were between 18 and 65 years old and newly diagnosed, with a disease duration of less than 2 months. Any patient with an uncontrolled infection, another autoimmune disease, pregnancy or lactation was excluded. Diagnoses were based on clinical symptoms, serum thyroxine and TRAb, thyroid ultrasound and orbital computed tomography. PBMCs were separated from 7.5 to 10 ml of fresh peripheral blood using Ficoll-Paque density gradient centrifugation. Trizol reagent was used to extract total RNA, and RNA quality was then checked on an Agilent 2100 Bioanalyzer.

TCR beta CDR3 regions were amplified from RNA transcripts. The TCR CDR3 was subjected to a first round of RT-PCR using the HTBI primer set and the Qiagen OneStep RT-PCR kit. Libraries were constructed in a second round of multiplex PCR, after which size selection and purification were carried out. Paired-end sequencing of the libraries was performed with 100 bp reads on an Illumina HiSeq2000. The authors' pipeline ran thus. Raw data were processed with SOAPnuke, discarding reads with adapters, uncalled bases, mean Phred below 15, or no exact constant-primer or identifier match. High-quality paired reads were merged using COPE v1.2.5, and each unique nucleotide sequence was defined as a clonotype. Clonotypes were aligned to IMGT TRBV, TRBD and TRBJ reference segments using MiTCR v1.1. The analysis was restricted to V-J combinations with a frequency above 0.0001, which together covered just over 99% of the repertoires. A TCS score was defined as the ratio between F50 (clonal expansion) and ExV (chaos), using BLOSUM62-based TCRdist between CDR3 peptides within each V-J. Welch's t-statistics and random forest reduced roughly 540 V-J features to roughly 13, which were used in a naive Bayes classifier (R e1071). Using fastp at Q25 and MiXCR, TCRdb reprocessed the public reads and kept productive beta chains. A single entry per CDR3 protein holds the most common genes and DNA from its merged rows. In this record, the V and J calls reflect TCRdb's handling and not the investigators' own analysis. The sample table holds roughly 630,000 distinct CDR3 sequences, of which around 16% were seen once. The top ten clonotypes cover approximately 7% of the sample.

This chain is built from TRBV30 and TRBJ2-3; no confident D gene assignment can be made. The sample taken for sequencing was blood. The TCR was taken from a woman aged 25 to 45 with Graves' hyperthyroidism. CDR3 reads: CAWNRATDTQYF. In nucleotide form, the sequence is TGTGCCTGGAATCGGGCCACAGATACGCAGTATTTT. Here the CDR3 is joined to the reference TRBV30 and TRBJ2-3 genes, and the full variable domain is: SQTIHQWPATLVQPVGSPLSLECTVEGTSNPNLYWYRQAAGRGLQLLFYSVGIGQISSEVPQNLSASRPQDRQFILSSKKLLLSDSGFYLCAWNRATDTQYFGPGTRLTVL.